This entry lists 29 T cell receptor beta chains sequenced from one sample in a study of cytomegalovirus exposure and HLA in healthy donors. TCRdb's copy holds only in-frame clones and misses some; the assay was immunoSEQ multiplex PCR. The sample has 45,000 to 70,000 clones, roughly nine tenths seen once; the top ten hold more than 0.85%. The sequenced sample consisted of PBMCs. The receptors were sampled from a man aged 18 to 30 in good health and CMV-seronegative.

Written as DNA, the CDR3 is TGTGCCAGCAGCTCGACAGGGGGCATCTACGAGCAGTACTTC. This translates into CASSSTGGIYEQYF. The V and J genes are TRBV5-6 and TRBJ2-7; TRBD1 matches at 10 bases. The CDR3 runs to 14 residues. After removal of 3 bases from V and 3 bases from J, the junction contained 3 bases not matched to a gene. Germline CDR1 reads SGHDT; CDR2 reads YYEEEE.

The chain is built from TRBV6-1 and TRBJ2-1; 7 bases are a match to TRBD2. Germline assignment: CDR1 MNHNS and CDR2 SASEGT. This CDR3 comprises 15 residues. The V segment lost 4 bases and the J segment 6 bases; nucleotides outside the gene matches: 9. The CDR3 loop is CASSGGPGGTNEQFF. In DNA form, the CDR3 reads TGTGCCAGCAGTGGAGGACCGGGGGGTACCAATGAGCAGTTCTTC.

CDR3 residues: CTSSPSGGGEYEQYF. CDR3 sequence (DNA): TGCACCAGCAGCCCCTCTGGAGGTGGAGAGTACGAGCAGTACTTC. The chain is built from TRBV1 and TRBJ2-7; the table names TRBD2, a call not compared with the DNA. TRBV1 is deemed a pseudogene. The length of the CDR3 is 15 residues.

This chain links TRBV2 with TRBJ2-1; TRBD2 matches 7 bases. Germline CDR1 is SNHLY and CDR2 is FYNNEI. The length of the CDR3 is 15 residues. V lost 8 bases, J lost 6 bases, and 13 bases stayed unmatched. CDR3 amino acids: CASAPAYSGSNEQFF. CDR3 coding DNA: TGTGCCAGCGCCCCAGCCTATAGCGGGTCCAATGAGCAGTTCTTC.

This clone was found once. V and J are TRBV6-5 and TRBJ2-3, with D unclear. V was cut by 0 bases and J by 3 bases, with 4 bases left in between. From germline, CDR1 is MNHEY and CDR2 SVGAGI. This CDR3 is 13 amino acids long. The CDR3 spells CASSYSGTDTQYF. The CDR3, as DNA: TGTGCCAGCAGTTACTCCGGGACAGATACGCAGTATTTT.

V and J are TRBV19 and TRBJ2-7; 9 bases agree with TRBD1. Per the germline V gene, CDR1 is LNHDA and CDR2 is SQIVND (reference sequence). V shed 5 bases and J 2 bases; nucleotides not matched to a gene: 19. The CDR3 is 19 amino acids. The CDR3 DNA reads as TGTGCCAGTAGTGACATCGGGACAGGGAGTCCGGCGGTCGCCTACGAGCAGTACTTC. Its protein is CASSDIGTGSPAVAYEQYF.

The CDR3 nucleotides are TGTGCCAGTAGTATTAGCGGGAGGAGCTCCTACGAGCAGTACTTC. Translating it yields CASSISGRSSYEQYF. The chain has TRBV19 and TRBJ2-7; 10 bases match TRBD2. V shed 3 bases and J 0 bases; nucleotides not matched to a gene: 2. The CDR3 covers 15 residues. Germline CDR1 reads LNHDA; CDR2 reads SQIVND (reference sequence).

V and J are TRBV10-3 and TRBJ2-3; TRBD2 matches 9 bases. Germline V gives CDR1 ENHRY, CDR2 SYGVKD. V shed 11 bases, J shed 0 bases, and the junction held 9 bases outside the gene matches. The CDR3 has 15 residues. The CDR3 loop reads CASGGLAGSTDTQYF. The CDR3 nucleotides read TGTGCCTCGGGGGGGCTAGCGGGAAGCACAGATACGCAGTATTTT.

CDR3 in amino acids: CASSLDTGTGLSEQFF. CDR3 nucleotides: TGCGCCAGCAGCTTGGACACCGGGACAGGGCTTAGTGAGCAGTTCTTC. The chain employs TRBV5-1 and TRBJ2-1; 9 bases map to TRBD1. The V gene end was trimmed by 0 bases and the J gene end by 9 bases; junction bases not matched to a gene: 10. The CDR3 consists of 16 residues. From germline, CDR1 is SGHRS and CDR2 YFSETQ.

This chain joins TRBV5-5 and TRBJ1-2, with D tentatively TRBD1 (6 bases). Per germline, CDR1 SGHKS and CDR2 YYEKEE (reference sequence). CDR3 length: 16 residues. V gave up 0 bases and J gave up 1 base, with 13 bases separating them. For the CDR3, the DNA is TGTGCCAGCAGCTTGGCCTTGGCAGGGGTTAACTATGGCTACACCTTC. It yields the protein CASSLALAGVNYGYTF.

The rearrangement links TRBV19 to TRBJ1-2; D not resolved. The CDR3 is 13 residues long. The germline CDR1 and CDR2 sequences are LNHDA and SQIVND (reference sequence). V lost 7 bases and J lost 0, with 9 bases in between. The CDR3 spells CASTEQPNYGYTF. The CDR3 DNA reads TGTGCCAGTACCGAACAGCCTAACTATGGCTACACCTTC.

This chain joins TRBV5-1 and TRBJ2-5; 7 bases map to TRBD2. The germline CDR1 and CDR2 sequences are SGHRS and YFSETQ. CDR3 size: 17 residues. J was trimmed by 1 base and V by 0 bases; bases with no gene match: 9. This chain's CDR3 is CASSLGIFGGSQETQYF. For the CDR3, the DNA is TGCGCCAGCAGCTTGGGGATCTTCGGCGGGAGCCAAGAGACCCAGTACTTC.

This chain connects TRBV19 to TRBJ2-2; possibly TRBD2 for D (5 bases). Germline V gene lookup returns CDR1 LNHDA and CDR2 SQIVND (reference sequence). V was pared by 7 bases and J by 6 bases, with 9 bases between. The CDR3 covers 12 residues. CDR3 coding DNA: TGTGCCAGTACTGCGGGCCCCGGGGAGCTGTTTTTT. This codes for CASTAGPGELFF. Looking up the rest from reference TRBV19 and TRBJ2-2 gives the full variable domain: DGGITQSPKYLFRKEGQNVTLSCEQNLNHDAMYWYRQDPGQGLRLIYYSQIVNDFQKGDIAEGYSVSREKKESFPLTVTSAQKNPTAFYLCASTAGPGELFFGEGSRLTVL.

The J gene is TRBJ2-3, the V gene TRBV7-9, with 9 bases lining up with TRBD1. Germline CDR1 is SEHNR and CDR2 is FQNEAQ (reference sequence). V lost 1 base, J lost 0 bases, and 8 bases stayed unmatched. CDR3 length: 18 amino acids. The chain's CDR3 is CASSLGKAGTGSTDTQYF. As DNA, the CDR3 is TGTGCCAGCAGCTTAGGAAAGGCCGGGACAGGGAGCACAGATACGCAGTATTTT.

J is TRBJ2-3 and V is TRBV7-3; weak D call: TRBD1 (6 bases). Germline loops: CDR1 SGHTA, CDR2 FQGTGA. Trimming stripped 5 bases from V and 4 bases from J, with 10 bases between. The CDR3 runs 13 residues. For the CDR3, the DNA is TGTGCCAGCAGCCCAGGGGCGGCAGATACGCAGTATTTT. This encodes CASSPGAADTQYF.

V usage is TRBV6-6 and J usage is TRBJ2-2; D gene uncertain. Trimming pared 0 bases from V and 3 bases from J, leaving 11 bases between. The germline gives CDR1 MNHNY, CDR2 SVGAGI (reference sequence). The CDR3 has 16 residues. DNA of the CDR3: TGTGCCAGCAGTTACTCGAAGCCACCATACACCGGGGAGCTGTTTTTT. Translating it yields CASSYSKPPYTGELFF.

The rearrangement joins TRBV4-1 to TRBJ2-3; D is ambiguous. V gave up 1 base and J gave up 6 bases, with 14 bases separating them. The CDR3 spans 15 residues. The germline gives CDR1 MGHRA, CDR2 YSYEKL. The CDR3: CASSQGVGSPDTQYF. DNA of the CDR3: TGCGCCAGCAGCCAAGGGGTGGGTAGCCCTGATACGCAGTATTTT.

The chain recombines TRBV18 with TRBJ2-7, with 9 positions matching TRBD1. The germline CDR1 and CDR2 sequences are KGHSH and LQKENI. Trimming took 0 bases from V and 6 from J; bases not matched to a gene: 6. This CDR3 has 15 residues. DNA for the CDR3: TGTGCCAGCTCACCACCGGGACAGGGATTCGGCGAGCAGTACTTC. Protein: CASSPPGQGFGEQYF.

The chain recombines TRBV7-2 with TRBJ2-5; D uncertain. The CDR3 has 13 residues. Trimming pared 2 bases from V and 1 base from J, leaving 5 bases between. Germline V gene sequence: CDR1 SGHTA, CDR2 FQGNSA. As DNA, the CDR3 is TGTGCCAGCAGCTTATCGCGCCAAGAGACCCAGTACTTC. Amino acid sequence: CASSLSRQETQYF.

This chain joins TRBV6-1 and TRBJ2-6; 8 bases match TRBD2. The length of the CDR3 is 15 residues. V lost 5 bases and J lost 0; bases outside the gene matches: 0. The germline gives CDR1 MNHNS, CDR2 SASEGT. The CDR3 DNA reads TGTGCCAGCAGTAGCGGGAGCTCTGGGGCCAACGTCCTGACTTTC. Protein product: CASSSGSSGANVLTF.

In nucleotides, the CDR3 is TGCGCCAGCAGCTGGCCCGGGACAGGGGAAAACATTCAGTACTTC. It encodes CASSWPGTGENIQYF. This chain connects TRBV5-1 to TRBJ2-4; 10 positions agree with TRBD1. Germline CDR1 SGHRS, CDR2 YFSETQ. The CDR3 has 15 residues. J gave up 5 bases and V 3 bases, and 5 bases lay outside the gene matches.

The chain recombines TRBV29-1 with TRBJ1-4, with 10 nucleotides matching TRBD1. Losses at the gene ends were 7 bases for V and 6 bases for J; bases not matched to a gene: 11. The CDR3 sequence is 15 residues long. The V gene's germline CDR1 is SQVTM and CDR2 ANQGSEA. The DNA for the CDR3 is TGCAGCGCCTATCCAGTGGGACAGGGGCATGAAAAACTGTTTTTT. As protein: CSAYPVGQGHEKLFF.

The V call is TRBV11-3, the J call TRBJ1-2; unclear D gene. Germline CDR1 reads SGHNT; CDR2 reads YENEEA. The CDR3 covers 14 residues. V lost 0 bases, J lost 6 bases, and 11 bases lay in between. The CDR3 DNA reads TGTGCCAGCAGCTTAGATCGAGGTGACGATGGCTACACCTTC. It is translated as CASSLDRGDDGYTF.

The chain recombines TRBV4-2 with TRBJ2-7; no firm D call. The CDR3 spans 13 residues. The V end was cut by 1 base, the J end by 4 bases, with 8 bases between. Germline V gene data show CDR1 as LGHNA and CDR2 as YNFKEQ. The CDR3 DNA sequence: TGTGCCAGCAGCCAAGGGAGTTTTTACGAGCAGTACTTC. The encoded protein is CASSQGSFYEQYF.

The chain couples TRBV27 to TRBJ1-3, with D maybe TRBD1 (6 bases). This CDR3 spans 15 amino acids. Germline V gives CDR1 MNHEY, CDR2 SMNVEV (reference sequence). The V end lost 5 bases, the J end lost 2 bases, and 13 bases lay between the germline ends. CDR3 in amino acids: CASSPRAGAGNTIYF. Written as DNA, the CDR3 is TGTGCCAGCAGTCCAAGGGCAGGGGCTGGAAACACCATATATTTT.

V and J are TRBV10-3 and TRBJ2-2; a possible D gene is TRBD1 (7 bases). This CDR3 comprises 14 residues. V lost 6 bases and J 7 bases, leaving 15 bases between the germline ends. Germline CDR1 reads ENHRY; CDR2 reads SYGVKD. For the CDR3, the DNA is TGTGCCATCAGAGCCAGGGGGGCGATCGGGGAGCTGTTTTTT. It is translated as CAIRARGAIGELFF.

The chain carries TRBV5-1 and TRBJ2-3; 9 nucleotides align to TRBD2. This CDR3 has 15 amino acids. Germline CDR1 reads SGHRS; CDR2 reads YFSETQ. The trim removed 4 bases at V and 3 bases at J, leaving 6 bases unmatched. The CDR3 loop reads CASSPTSGPTDTQYF. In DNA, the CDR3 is TGCGCCAGCAGCCCCACTAGCGGGCCGACAGATACGCAGTATTTT.

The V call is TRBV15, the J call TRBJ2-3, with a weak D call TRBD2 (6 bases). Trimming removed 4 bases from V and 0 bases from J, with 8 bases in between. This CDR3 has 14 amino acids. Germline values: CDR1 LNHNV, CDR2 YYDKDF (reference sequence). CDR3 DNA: TGTGCCACCAGCACCGGGACTAGCACAGATACGCAGTATTTT. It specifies CATSTGTSTDTQYF.

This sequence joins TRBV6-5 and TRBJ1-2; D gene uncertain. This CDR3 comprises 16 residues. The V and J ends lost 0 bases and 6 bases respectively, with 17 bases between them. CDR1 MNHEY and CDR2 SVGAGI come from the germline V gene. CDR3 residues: CASSYSTSGFVNGYTF. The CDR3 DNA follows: TGTGCCAGCAGTTACTCGACTAGCGGATTTGTCAATGGCTACACCTTC.